This is a list of T cell receptor beta chains from one sample in a study of post-analysis software for immune sequencing data. TCRdb independently ran MiXCR on the PCR reads; one entry per CDR3 protein. The table lists some 890,000 distinct CDR3 sequences, roughly 50% of them singletons. Specimen: blood. The receptors derive from a girl aged 5-17 years with multiple sclerosis. Both conserved end residues are part of each CDR3. Each record gives: V gene, CDR3 length, J gene, clone size, D gene, CDR3 DNA, CDR3 protein. A D gene is named only where the DNA matches it firmly. Clone size is shown for a subset of rows, as once, few, many or a class of expanded clone.

>TRBV4-1|17|TRBJ2-5|few|NA
TGCGCCAGCAGCCAAGACAGCGTGCGGACTCCGCAAGAGACCCAGTACTTC
CASSQDSVRTPQETQYF
>TRBV20-1|16|TRBJ2-3|NA|TRBD2
TGCAGTGCTAGAGAGGTAGCGGGGGGTCGATCAGATACGCAGTATTTT
CSAREVAGGRSDTQYF
>TRBV5-1|15|TRBJ2-3|few|NA
TGCGCCAGCAAGAAACACGGACAGAACACAGATACGCAGTATTTT
CASKKHGQNTDTQYF
>TRBV10-3|14|TRBJ2-4|NA|NA
TGTGCCATCAGTGAAAGAGGGGGCAAAAACATTCAGTACTTC
CAISERGGKNIQYF
>TRBV2|12|TRBJ1-2|NA|NA
TGTGCCAGCAGCACAGGGACACGGGGCTACACCTTC
CASSTGTRGYTF
>TRBV5-5|16|TRBJ2-5|NA|TRBD1
TGTGCCAGCTGCGATGGGACAGGACCTCGGCAAGAGACCCAGTACTTC
CASCDGTGPRQETQYF
>TRBV20-1|15|TRBJ2-7|NA|NA
TGCAGTGCTAGAGACCTCAGGGCAGTTTCCTACGAGCAGTACTTC
CSARDLRAVSYEQYF
>TRBV7-9|14|TRBJ2-7|few|TRBD1
TGTGCCAGCAGCTTTTCAGGACAGGGACCCGAGCAGTACTTC
CASSFSGQGPEQYF
>TRBV20-1|17|TRBJ1-2|NA|TRBD1
TGCAGTGCAAGTTCATACGGGACAGGGGTGTCTAGCTATGGCTACACCTTC
CSASSYGTGVSSYGYTF
>TRBV6-1|13|TRBJ1-5|NA|NA
TGTGCCAGCAGTGCGGGGAGCAATCAGCCCCAGCATTTT
CASSAGSNQPQHF
>TRBV10-3|13|TRBJ2-5|NA|NA
TGTGCCTCGGGGGCGGGGGAGAGAGAGACCCAGTACTTC
CASGAGERETQYF
>TRBV2|16|TRBJ1-6|NA|TRBD1
TGTGCCAGCAGTGAAGCGGGGACAGCTTATAATTCACCCCTCCACTTT
CASSEAGTAYNSPLHF
>TRBV20-1|14|TRBJ2-1|NA|TRBD2
TGCAGTGCTAGCGGGACTAGCGGGGTCGATGAGCAGTTCTTC
CSASGTSGVDEQFF
>TRBV6-5|14|TRBJ2-3|NA|NA
TGTGCCGGGGGGGCGGACAGGGACACAGATACGCAGTATTTT
CAGGADRDTDTQYF